Shown below are 9 T cell receptor beta chains from a single sample sequenced in a study of shared clonotypes between healthy human individuals (dated by TCRdb to 2019 to 2021). The receptor library was made with the immunoSEQ multiplex PCR assay. TCRdb took over this immuneACCESS table, retaining in-frame rearrangements with V and J assigned. Such tables are incomplete; in checked studies, under half of the missing clones stem from an unresolved V gene, and the remainder is unexplained. Across this sample there are 950,000 to 1,100,000 clones, with around four fifths seen only once. The ten largest clones take up approximately 1.5% of the sample. Sequenced: memory CD4+ T cells sorted from blood. The sample's cell subset or site label, in plain terms: CD45RA-negative fraction. All receptors derive from a man between 18 and 29 years old in good health.

V usage is TRBV18 and J usage is TRBJ2-7; maybe TRBD1 (5 bases). Trimming removed 3 bases at V and 3 bases at J, with 12 bases between. The CDR3 has 14 residues. Germline-derived CDR1 and CDR2 are KGHSH and LQKENI. The CDR3 DNA reads as TGTGCCAGCTCACCGACGACAGAATACTACGAGCAGTACTTC. Protein: CASSPTTEYYEQYF.

This clone was detected only a few times. V and J are TRBV11-2 and TRBJ2-7, with 12 bases aligning to TRBD2. With 3 bases clipped from V and 0 bases from J, the junction kept 6 bases outside the gene matches. Germline V gene lookup returns CDR1 SGHAT and CDR2 FQNNGV. The CDR3 loop spans 17 amino acids. CDR3 sequence: CASSLTSGGQSSYEQYF. In DNA form, the CDR3 reads TGTGCCAGCAGCTTGACTAGCGGGGGCCAAAGCTCCTACGAGCAGTACTTC.

The rearrangement links TRBV11-2 to TRBJ2-7; D remains ambiguous. The V end was cut by 2 bases, the J end by 10 bases, with 9 bases between. The CDR3 runs 11 residues. In germline, CDR1 is SGHAT, CDR2 FQNNGV. CDR3 sequence reads: CASSLSRNQYF. The CDR3 region has the DNA TGTGCCAGCAGCTTATCGCGGAACCAGTACTTC.

The chain joins TRBV14 to TRBJ2-1, with TRBD2 matching over 7 bases. Germline trimming cut 4 bases from V and 10 bases from J; bases unmatched to any gene: 7. Germline CDR1 is SGHDN and CDR2 is FVKESK. The CDR3 has 13 residues. The CDR3 here is CASSRTRVGEQFF. CDR3 nucleotides: TGTGCCAGCAGCCGGACTAGGGTAGGCGAGCAGTTCTTC.

The chain links TRBV11-3 to TRBJ2-5; D possibly corresponds to TRBD2 (6 bases). The germline gives CDR1 SGHNT, CDR2 YENEEA. V was shortened by 5 bases and J by 5 bases, with 15 bases between the two germline ends. The CDR3 loop spans 14 amino acids. CDR3 loop: CASSPTAGSETQYF. The CDR3 DNA is TGTGCCAGCAGCCCGACGGCGGGGTCGGAGACCCAGTACTTC.

The CDR3 nucleotides read TGTGCCAGCGACCGGGACAGGGGAAGTAATGAGCAGTTCTTC. It specifies CASDRDRGSNEQFF. The chain links TRBV2 to TRBJ2-1; 10 nucleotides agree with TRBD1. J gave up 7 bases and V 8 bases, and 8 bases lay outside the gene matches. Per germline, CDR1 SNHLY and CDR2 FYNNEI. The CDR3 has 14 amino acids.

This clone was picked up one time. The rearrangement uses TRBV18 and TRBJ2-5; no clear D gene. The better agreement between TRBJ2-7 and the DNA end casts doubt on the J call. This CDR3 is built from 13 residues. CDR1 is KGHSH, CDR2 LQKENI, per germline. CDR3 in amino acids: CASSPERQYEQYF. DNA for the CDR3: TGTGCCAGCTCACCAGAACGCCAGTACGAGCAGTACTTC.

This clone appeared once. The chain recombines TRBV27 with TRBJ1-5; no definite D call. The CDR3 is 15 amino acids. Germline V gives CDR1 MNHEY, CDR2 SMNVEV (reference sequence). Trimming pared 0 bases from V and 7 bases from J, leaving 13 bases between. The CDR3, as DNA: TGTGCCAGCAGTTTATCGGGCCTTGTTACCCAGCCCCAGCATTTT. This translates into CASSLSGLVTQPQHF.

The DNA of the CDR3 is TGTGCCAGCAGCTCCGGGACTAGCGGGGTACTACTCTACGAGCAGTACTTC. This encodes CASSSGTSGVLLYEQYF. This chain uses TRBV12-1 with TRBJ2-7; TRBD2, as called in the table, went unchecked against the DNA. TRBV12-1 represents a pseudogene. This CDR3 region has 17 residues.